Below are 25 T cell receptor beta chains sequenced from a single sample in a study of human T cells and chemical hapten exposure. TCRdb ran MiXCR on the RACE reads and lists one entry per CDR3 protein. The sample includes some 340,000 distinct CDR3 sequences, around 7% of them seen just once. Time point defined: patch test 1, 2 weeks after DPC sensitization. Treatment indicated: therapeutic diphenylcyclopropenone sensitization with weekly scalp DPC. Specimen: whole blood, collected in connection with sensitization to the hapten diphenylcyclopropenone (DPC). The receptors derive from a woman aged 18-29 years with alopecia areata. Some clones in this sample may be carry-over from other donors' samples.

This clonotype came up many times. The J gene is TRBJ2-2, the V gene TRBV6-2 or TRBV6-3, with a tentative D call TRBD2 (5 bases). Germline V gives CDR1 MNHEY, CDR2 SVGEGT. V lost 6 bases, J lost 2 bases, and 10 bases lay in between. The CDR3 contains 14 residues. CDR3 region: CASRADRNTGELFF. The CDR3 DNA is TGTGCCAGCAGAGCGGACCGCAACACCGGGGAGCTGTTTTTT.

This clonotype was counted ten times or more. V and J are TRBV20-1 and TRBJ1-5; D is possibly TRBD1 (6 bases). Germline V gives CDR1 DFQATT, CDR2 SNEGSKA (reference sequence). The V end was cut by 3 bases, the J end by 6 bases, with 15 bases between. This CDR3 is built from 14 residues. The CDR3: CSASSGGAGQPQHF. CDR3 nucleotide sequence: TGCAGTGCTAGCAGCGGGGGCGCAGGTCAGCCCCAGCATTTT.

This clonotype has ten or more counts. This sequence joins TRBV12-3 or TRBV12-4 and TRBJ1-5, with TRBD1 as a possible D gene (5 bases). V was pared by 3 bases and J by 4 bases, with 13 bases between. The CDR3 spans 15 residues. The CDR3 loop reads CASSFTWGENQPQHF. The CDR3 nucleotides read TGTGCCAGCAGTTTCACCTGGGGGGAAAATCAGCCCCAGCATTTT.

This clonotype was recorded many times. The rearrangement links TRBV7-9 to TRBJ1-6; TRBD1 is a possible D gene (6 bases). V lost 5 bases to trimming and J lost 4 bases, with 9 bases between them. Germline CDR1 SEHNR, CDR2 FQNEAQ (reference sequence). CDR3 length equals 14 residues. Here the CDR3 reads CASSPGDYNSPLHF. CDR3 nucleotides: TGTGCCAGCAGCCCAGGGGATTATAATTCACCCCTCCACTTT.

The chain couples TRBV5-4 to TRBJ1-1, with 7 nucleotides matching TRBD1. The V segment lost 0 bases and the J segment 3 bases; nucleotides outside the gene matches: 11. CDR3 length equals 17 residues. Germline V gives CDR1 SGHNT, CDR2 YYREEE (reference sequence). The CDR3 here is CASSLEFQGGAHTEAFF. CDR3 bases: TGTGCCAGCAGCTTGGAATTCCAGGGGGGAGCCCACACTGAAGCTTTCTTT.

This clonotype has a handful of counts. This chain connects TRBV18 to TRBJ1-1; D is perhaps TRBD1 (5 bases). CDR1 KGHSH and CDR2 LQKENI come from the germline V gene. The CDR3 totals 14 residues. Trimming took off 2 bases at V and 4 bases at J, with 11 bases between the two ends. Written as DNA, the CDR3 is TGTGCCAGCTCACCAATGGGGCATCTCACTGAAGCTTTCTTT. Translation: CASSPMGHLTEAFF. Looking up the rest from reference TRBV18 and TRBJ1-1 gives the full variable domain: NAGVMQNPRHLVRRRGQEARLRCSPMKGHSHVYWYRQLPEEGLKFMVYLQKENIIDESGMPKERFSAEFPKEGPSILRIQQVVRGDSAAYFCASSPMGHLTEAFFGQGTRLTVV.

This rearrangement joins TRBV6-1 to TRBJ2-4; 13 bases are shared with TRBD2. The CDR3 is made up of 16 amino acids. V was clipped by 5 bases and J by 6 bases; unmatched bases: 7. Germline assignment: CDR1 MNHNS and CDR2 SASEGT. The CDR3 sequence is CASSPGTSGAGNIQYF. CDR3 DNA: TGTGCCAGCAGTCCGGGGACTAGCGGGGCAGGAAACATTCAGTACTTC.

V usage is TRBV6-8 and J usage is TRBJ2-7, with D perhaps TRBD1 or TRBD2 (5 bases each). The CDR3 contains 13 residues. Germline CDR1 MNHGY, CDR2 SAAAGT. V gave up 6 bases and J gave up 7 bases, with 16 bases separating them. CDR3 DNA sequence: TGTGCCAGCAGCCCTGGGGGAAACCGAGAGCAGTACTTC. As protein: CASSPGGNREQYF.

This clonotype was counted many times. This chain links TRBV28 with TRBJ1-2, with TRBD1 matching 9 bases. V was pared by 6 bases and J by 7 bases, with 9 bases of the junction left unmatched. Germline V gives CDR1 MDHEN, CDR2 SYDVKM. The CDR3 contains 14 residues. The CDR3 DNA sequence: TGTGCCAGCAGCCCTTCCGGGACAGGGAGTGGCTACACCTTC. As protein: CASSPSGTGSGYTF.

The chain employs TRBV27 and TRBJ2-3; 8 bases map to TRBD1. CDR3 length equals 15 residues. Germline CDR1 MNHEY, CDR2 SMNVEV (reference sequence). Trimming removed 5 bases from V and 4 bases from J; junction bases left unmatched: 8. CDR3 protein: CASSPSGGMSDTQYF. The CDR3 DNA follows: TGTGCCAGCAGTCCGTCAGGGGGCATGTCAGATACGCAGTATTTT.

The V and J genes are TRBV10-3 and TRBJ2-3; 11 nucleotides line up with TRBD2. The CDR3 runs to 17 residues. V shed 6 bases, J shed 0 bases, and the junction held 8 bases outside the gene matches. CDR1 and CDR2 (germline): ENHRY, SYGVKD. The chain's CDR3 is CAISTTLAGGSTDTQYF. CDR3 nucleotides: TGTGCCATCAGCACGACTCTAGCGGGGGGTAGCACAGATACGCAGTATTTT.

This clonotype was picked up many times. J is TRBJ2-3 and V is TRBV28, with 10 nucleotides matching TRBD1. Trimming at V came to 10 bases and at J to 1 base, leaving 14 bases not matched to a gene. The CDR3 is 17 residues long. Per the germline V gene, CDR1 is MDHEN and CDR2 is SYDVKM. The CDR3 DNA reads as TGTGCCACCTATACCGGGACAGGGGAAGGTGGCACAGATACGCAGTATTTT. It codes for CATYTGTGEGGTDTQYF. The complete variable domain, with remaining parts taken from reference TRBV28 and TRBJ2-3, reads DVKVTQSSRYLVKRTGEKVFLECVQDMDHENMFWYRQDPGLGLRLIYFSYDVKMKEKGDIPEGYSVSREKKERFSLILESASTNQTSMYLCATYTGTGEGGTDTQYFGPGTRLTVL.

This clonotype was seen many times. The rearrangement links TRBV12-3 or TRBV12-4 to TRBJ1-2, with 10 bases lining up with TRBD1. The length of the CDR3 is 14 residues. The V gene end was trimmed by 5 bases and the J gene end by 8 bases; junction bases not matched to a gene: 8. The CDR3 spells CASSHRDRGGGYTF. CDR3 DNA sequence: TGTGCCAGCAGTCACCGGGACAGGGGTGGCGGCTACACCTTC.

The chain employs TRBV20-1 and TRBJ1-1; D is undetermined. The CDR3 is made up of 13 amino acids. V gave up 2 bases and J gave up 2 bases, with 9 bases separating them. Germline CDR1 is DFQATT and CDR2 is SNEGSKA (reference sequence). The CDR3 nucleotides read TGCAGTGCTAGATCCAGAGTTAACACTGAAGCTTTCTTT. It encodes CSARSRVNTEAFF.

This clonotype was seen more than once but under ten times. The rearrangement joins TRBV2 to TRBJ1-1; D is uncertain. The CDR3 loop spans 13 amino acids. V was trimmed by 2 bases and J by 1 base, leaving 5 bases between them. Germline CDR1 reads SNHLY; CDR2 reads FYNNEI. CDR3 loop: CASSENANTEAFF. Written as DNA, the CDR3 is TGTGCCAGCAGTGAAAATGCGAACACTGAAGCTTTCTTT.

This clonotype was recorded many times. The chain joins TRBV6-2 or TRBV6-3 to TRBJ2-3, with unresolved D. This CDR3 is built from 13 residues. Germline V gene sequence: CDR1 MNHEY, CDR2 SVGEGT. Trimming pared 4 bases from V and 4 bases from J, leaving 9 bases between. The CDR3 bases are TGTGCCAGCAGTTTTACTACTCCAGATACGCAGTATTTT. It is translated as CASSFTTPDTQYF.

This clonotype was counted a few times. The chain uses TRBV7-9 and TRBJ1-2; 9 bases are a match to TRBD1. CDR1 SEHNR and CDR2 FQNEAQ come from the germline V gene (reference sequence). The V segment lost 3 bases and the J segment 9 bases; nucleotides outside the gene matches: 14. The CDR3 sequence is 16 residues long. The CDR3 nucleotides are TGTGCCAGCAGCTTTCCGGGACAGGGCACGAGGGGCAGCTACACCTTC. It codes for CASSFPGQGTRGSYTF.

This clonotype showed up many times. The chain employs TRBV28 and TRBJ2-3, with D possibly being TRBD1 (6 bases). This CDR3 comprises 17 residues. Germline-derived CDR1 and CDR2 are MDHEN and SYDVKM. The V and J ends lost 6 bases and 1 base respectively, with 20 bases between them. The DNA of the CDR3 is TGTGCCAGCAGCGGATTACAGGGAAGAGGGGGCACAGATACGCAGTATTTT. It codes for CASSGLQGRGGTDTQYF.

This clonotype occurred many times. The CDR3 coding sequence is TGTGCCAGCAGCTTATTGGGCGAGCAGTACTTC. Protein sequence: CASSLLGEQYF. The chain links TRBV13 to TRBJ2-7; D is unresolved. Per germline, CDR1 PRHDT and CDR2 FYEKMQ (reference sequence). V was pared by 2 bases and J by 6 bases, with 5 bases between. CDR3 length: 11 amino acids.

The gene calls are TRBV10-3 and TRBJ2-5; TRBD2 aligns across 10 bases. The length of the CDR3 is 14 residues. V was clipped by 8 bases and J by 2 bases; unmatched bases: 5. Germline lookup yields CDR1 ENHRY and CDR2 SYGVKD. CDR3 amino acids: CAIAASGGQETQYF. The CDR3 bases are TGTGCCATCGCGGCTAGCGGGGGACAAGAGACCCAGTACTTC.

The J gene is TRBJ2-2, the V gene TRBV7-8; D might be TRBD1 (7 bases). The V gene lost 7 bases and the J gene lost 5 bases, with 14 bases spanning the gap. CDR1 is SGHVS and CDR2 is FQNEAQ in the germline V gene. CDR3 length equals 14 residues. The CDR3 loop is CASTPTGRTGELFF. Here the CDR3 DNA reads TGTGCCAGCACCCCGACAGGGAGGACCGGGGAGCTGTTTTTT.

This chain connects TRBV15 to TRBJ2-3; TRBD1 is a possible D gene (6 bases). CDR1 and CDR2 (germline): LNHNV, YYDKDF (reference sequence). Deletions cut 6 bases from V and 5 bases from J, with 15 bases between. The CDR3 has 14 residues. The CDR3 DNA is TGTGCCACCAGGCTGGACAGAAAGTTAGATACGCAGTATTTT. This encodes CATRLDRKLDTQYF.

This clonotype was counted many times. This sequence joins TRBV4-3 and TRBJ1-1; D gene unclear. The CDR3 loop spans 15 amino acids. Germline CDR1 reads LGHNA; CDR2 reads YSLEER. The V end was cut by 0 bases, the J end by 5 bases, with 13 bases between. The CDR3 is CASSQEPRMGTEAFF. In DNA, the CDR3 is TGCGCCAGCAGCCAAGAGCCCCGCATGGGGACTGAAGCTTTCTTT.

A few counts support this clonotype. The chain has TRBV25-1 and TRBJ2-2; possibly TRBD1 for D (6 bases). V was clipped by 1 base and J by 5 bases, with 14 bases between them. Germline assignment: CDR1 MGHDK and CDR2 SYGVNS. The CDR3 spans 16 residues. This CDR3 is CASSEFRTVKTGELFF. In nucleotides, the CDR3 is TGTGCCAGCAGTGAATTTAGGACAGTCAAGACCGGGGAGCTGTTTTTT.

This chain links TRBV2 with TRBJ1-1; the match to TRBD1 covers 7 bases. The CDR3 has 13 residues. Germline V gene lookup returns CDR1 SNHLY and CDR2 FYNNEI. The V segment lost 10 bases and the J segment 2 bases; nucleotides outside the gene matches: 7. This chain's CDR3 is CAKNRDRNTEAFF. CDR3 coding DNA: TGTGCCAAAAACCGGGACAGAAACACTGAAGCTTTCTTT.